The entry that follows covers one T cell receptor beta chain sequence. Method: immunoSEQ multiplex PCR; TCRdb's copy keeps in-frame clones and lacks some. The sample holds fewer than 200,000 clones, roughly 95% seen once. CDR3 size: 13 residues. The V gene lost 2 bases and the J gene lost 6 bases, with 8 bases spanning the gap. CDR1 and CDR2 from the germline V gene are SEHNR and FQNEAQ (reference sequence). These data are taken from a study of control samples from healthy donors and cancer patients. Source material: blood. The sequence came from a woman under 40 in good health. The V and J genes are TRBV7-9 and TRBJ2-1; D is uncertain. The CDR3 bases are TGTGCCAGCAGCTTATTTCTGGGCAATGAGCAGTTCTTC. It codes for CASSLFLGNEQFF. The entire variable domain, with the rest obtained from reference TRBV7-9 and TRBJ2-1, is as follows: DTGVSQNPRHKITKRGQNVTFRCDPISEHNRLYWYRQTLGQGPEFLTYFQNEAQLEKSRLLSDRFSAERPKGSFSTLEIQRTEQGDSAMYLCASSLFLGNEQFFGPGTRLTVL.